A single sample gave rise to the 10 T cell receptor beta chains below, sequenced in a study of Graves' ophthalmopathy and Graves' hyperthyroidism. Scientists amplified the TCR beta CDR3 regions from RNA transcripts. RT-PCR with HTBI primers came first, then second-round multiplex PCR. TCRdb redid the calling of the multiplex PCR reads with MiXCR, one entry per CDR3 protein. Of about 340,000 distinct CDR3 sequences in the sample, roughly 17% are singletons; the top ten hold roughly 12%. Material: peripheral blood. The receptors were gathered from an adult man with Graves' ophthalmopathy.

The table lists this clonotype with many counts. The chain has TRBV12-3 or TRBV12-4 and TRBJ1-1, with 7 nucleotides matching TRBD1. CDR3 size: 17 residues. V shed 6 bases and J 1 base; nucleotides not matched to a gene: 14. The CDR3 nucleotides read TGTGCCAGCAGCAGACACGGGACAGCTGGATCGAACACTGAAGCTTTCTTT. Translation: CASSRHGTAGSNTEAFF.

This clonotype was detected ten times or more. The J gene is TRBJ1-5, the V gene TRBV19; 8 nucleotides align to TRBD1. From germline, CDR1 is LNHDA and CDR2 SQIVND (reference sequence). There are 17 residues in the CDR3. The junction had 9 bases not matched to a gene; V was cut back by 0 bases and J by 5 bases. CDR3 sequence reads: CASSIDGGRGHYQPQHF. In DNA form, the CDR3 reads TGTGCCAGTAGTATAGATGGGGGCAGGGGGCACTATCAGCCCCAGCATTTT.

Ten or more counts support this clonotype. The rearrangement uses TRBV28 and TRBJ2-6, with D hard to call. This CDR3 has 15 residues. V lost 3 bases to trimming and J lost 2 bases, with 8 bases between them. Germline V gene data show CDR1 as MDHEN and CDR2 as SYDVKM. CDR3 sequence reads: CASSFIRAGANVLTF. CDR3 bases: TGTGCCAGCAGTTTTATAAGGGCTGGGGCCAACGTCCTGACTTTC.

This clonotype was observed at least ten times. This sequence joins TRBV6-5 and TRBJ1-2; no clear D gene. This CDR3 spans 14 amino acids. The V end lost 2 bases, the J end lost 5 bases, and 12 bases lay between the germline ends. Germline loops: CDR1 MNHEY, CDR2 SVGAGI. The CDR3 is CASSYDPGGYGYTF. Here the CDR3 DNA reads TGTGCCAGCAGTTACGATCCGGGCGGGTATGGCTACACCTTC.

This clonotype was counted at least ten times. The chain links TRBV20-1 to TRBJ1-3, with a weak D call TRBD1 (6 bases). CDR1 is DFQATT, CDR2 SNEGSKA, per germline (reference sequence). This CDR3 contains 14 residues. Trimming shortened V by 6 bases and J by 0 bases, and 12 bases separated the two germline ends. CDR3 in amino acids: CSARRGGSGNTIYF. As DNA, the CDR3 is TGCAGTGCGCGCAGGGGCGGCTCTGGAAACACCATATATTTT.

This clonotype was seen ten or more times. The chain employs TRBV28 and TRBJ2-7; maybe TRBD2 (5 bases). CDR1 and CDR2 from the germline V gene are MDHEN and SYDVKM. Trimming left V 5 bases short and J 3 bases short, with 17 bases between. The CDR3 has 15 amino acids. CDR3 sequence (DNA): TGTGCCAGCAGTCCGCCCCTTGCGGCGGGCTACGAGCAGTACTTC. Translated, it gives CASSPPLAAGYEQYF.

This clonotype was counted many times. The genes are TRBV6-2 or TRBV6-3 and TRBJ1-1; D remains unclear. Germline assignment: CDR1 MNHEY and CDR2 SVGEGT. The CDR3 length is 13 residues. V lost 6 bases and J lost 1, with 9 bases in between. The CDR3 sequence is CASRTTQNTEAFF. CDR3 bases: TGTGCCAGCAGGACCACACAGAACACTGAAGCTTTCTTT.

The V gene is TRBV12-3 or TRBV12-4, the J gene TRBJ1-1; D uncertain. The germline V and J ends were trimmed by 9 bases and 4 bases, with 12 bases remaining between them. The CDR3 length is 12 residues. The CDR3 DNA is TGTGCCAGTGGTAAAGGGTCCACTGAAGCTTTCTTT. It encodes CASGKGSTEAFF.

Many counts were recorded for this clonotype. The rearrangement uses TRBV11-2 and TRBJ2-4; 11 positions match TRBD1. This CDR3 has 16 residues. V trimming: 5 bases; J trimming: 8 bases; junction bases outside the gene matches: 11. The germline V gene encodes CDR1 SGHAT and CDR2 FQNNGV. The DNA of the CDR3 is TGTGCCAGCAGCCCGGAGGACAGGGGGCGATTAGACATTCAGTACTTC. The encoded protein is CASSPEDRGRLDIQYF.

This clonotype was recorded at least ten times. CDR3 protein: CASSAQGWGDTEAFF. CDR3 DNA: TGTGCCAGCAGCGCACAGGGGTGGGGGGACACTGAAGCTTTCTTT. The rearrangement links TRBV9 to TRBJ1-1, with 7 bases aligning to TRBD1. V lost 3 bases and J lost 3; bases outside the gene matches: 8. The CDR3 covers 15 residues. Germline assignment: CDR1 SGDLS and CDR2 YYNGEE.